These T cell receptor beta chains were read from a single sample in a study of T-cell memory formation after mild COVID-19. MiXCR was run by TCRdb on the 5' RACE reads, yielding one entry per CDR3 protein. The sample yields around 82,000 distinct CDR3 sequences, more than 10% seen once. Sequencing input: PBMCs or a T cell subset sorted from them (not recorded which). These receptor sequences come from a man between 18 and 35 years old who had mild COVID-19 (a few samples of this study predate the infection). Cell type and time point are not known. CDR3s include the opening cysteine and the closing phenylalanine or tryptophan. A D gene is named only where the DNA matches it firmly. Clone sizes are given selectively: once, few, many, or a class where the clone is expanded.

V gene: TRBV12-3/TRBV12-4; J gene: TRBJ1-5; D gene: -; clone size: -; CDR3 protein: CASSLRGAGQPQHF; CDR3 DNA: TGTGCCAGCAGTTTACGGGGGGCTGGGCAGCCCCAGCATTTT
V gene: TRBV27; J gene: TRBJ1-2; D gene: TRBD1; clone size: few; CDR3 protein: CASSFPTGGEHGYTF; CDR3 DNA: TGTGCCAGCAGTTTTCCGACAGGGGGAGAGCATGGCTACACCTTC
V gene: TRBV6-5; J gene: TRBJ2-2; D gene: TRBD2; clone size: many; CDR3 protein: CASSSTSGELTGELFF; CDR3 DNA: TGTGCCAGCAGTTCAACTAGCGGGGAGCTCACCGGGGAGCTGTTTTTT
V gene: TRBV6-1; J gene: TRBJ2-2; D gene: -; clone size: -; CDR3 protein: CALRTNGELFF; CDR3 DNA: TGTGCCCTCCGGACTAACGGGGAGCTGTTTTTT
V gene: TRBV7-6; J gene: TRBJ2-2; D gene: -; clone size: -; CDR3 protein: CASSHRENGELFF; CDR3 DNA: TGTGCCAGCAGCCACAGGGAGAACGGGGAGCTGTTTTTT
V gene: TRBV25-1; J gene: TRBJ2-1; D gene: -; clone size: few; CDR3 protein: CASSEYEGPYNEQFF; CDR3 DNA: TGTGCCAGCAGTGAATATGAGGGACCATACAATGAGCAGTTCTTC
V gene: TRBV6-2/TRBV6-3; J gene: TRBJ2-1; D gene: TRBD1; clone size: -; CDR3 protein: CASSYRTGTFNEQFF; CDR3 DNA: TGTGCCAGCAGTTATCGGACAGGGACCTTCAATGAGCAGTTCTTC
V gene: TRBV5-4; J gene: TRBJ2-7; D gene: -; clone size: once; CDR3 protein: CASSFGPGVNEQYF; CDR3 DNA: TGTGCCAGCAGCTTCGGTCCAGGGGTGAACGAGCAGTACTTC
V gene: TRBV7-8; J gene: TRBJ2-3; D gene: -; clone size: few; CDR3 protein: CASSLVSTAGDTQYF; CDR3 DNA: TGTGCCAGCAGCTTAGTGTCGACCGCGGGAGATACGCAGTATTTT
V gene: TRBV4-2; J gene: TRBJ2-3; D gene: -; clone size: many; CDR3 protein: CASSQDPASTDTQYF; CDR3 DNA: TGTGCCAGCAGCCAAGATCCGGCTAGCACAGATACGCAGTATTTT
V gene: TRBV5-1; J gene: TRBJ2-2; D gene: TRBD1; clone size: -; CDR3 protein: CASSQTGLKNTGELFF; CDR3 DNA: TGCGCCAGCAGTCAGACAGGGCTTAAGAACACCGGGGAGCTGTTTTTT
V gene: TRBV4-3; J gene: TRBJ2-1; D gene: TRBD1; clone size: many; CDR3 protein: CASSQDRAGGNEQFF; CDR3 DNA: TGCGCCAGCAGCCAAGATCGGGCAGGGGGCAATGAGCAGTTCTTC
V gene: TRBV11-2; J gene: TRBJ2-3; D gene: -; clone size: few; CDR3 protein: CASSFAPGAELGDTQYF; CDR3 DNA: TGTGCCAGCAGCTTCGCCCCGGGGGCCGAGTTAGGAGATACGCAGTATTTT
V gene: TRBV7-9; J gene: TRBJ1-5; D gene: -; clone size: -; CDR3 protein: CAISPLGDQPQHF; CDR3 DNA: TGTGCCATCAGCCCCCTGGGGGATCAGCCCCAGCATTTT
V gene: TRBV9; J gene: TRBJ2-1; D gene: -; clone size: -; CDR3 protein: CASSVDGLDYNEQFF; CDR3 DNA: TGTGCCAGCAGCGTAGATGGGCTAGACTACAATGAGCAGTTCTTC
V gene: TRBV10-1; J gene: TRBJ2-7; D gene: -; clone size: -; CDR3 protein: CASSRGRGYEQYF; CDR3 DNA: TGCGCCAGCAGCAGGGGAAGGGGCTACGAGCAGTACTTC
V gene: TRBV5-1; J gene: TRBJ1-1; D gene: -; clone size: few; CDR3 protein: CASSSRGTTGTEAFF; CDR3 DNA: TGCGCCAGCAGCTCAAGGGGCACGACAGGCACTGAAGCTTTCTTT
V gene: TRBV15; J gene: TRBJ2-3; D gene: TRBD2; clone size: -; CDR3 protein: CATSRERGGPDTQYF; CDR3 DNA: TGTGCCACCAGCAGAGAGCGGGGGGGCCCAGATACGCAGTATTTT
V gene: TRBV15; J gene: TRBJ2-1; D gene: TRBD2; clone size: -; CDR3 protein: CATSRVGGGNEQFF; CDR3 DNA: TGTGCCACCAGCAGAGTTGGGGGGGGCAATGAGCAGTTCTTC
V gene: TRBV7-9; J gene: TRBJ1-5; D gene: TRBD1; clone size: -; CDR3 protein: CASSATGGENQPQHF; CDR3 DNA: TGTGCCAGCAGCGCTACAGGGGGTGAGAATCAGCCCCAGCATTTT
V gene: TRBV29-1; J gene: TRBJ2-5; D gene: -; clone size: many; CDR3 protein: CSVDWGETQYF; CDR3 DNA: TGCAGCGTTGACTGGGGAGAGACCCAGTACTTC
V gene: TRBV24-1; J gene: TRBJ2-5; D gene: -; clone size: few; CDR3 protein: CATSHPGAVAQYF; CDR3 DNA: TGTGCCACCAGTCACCCGGGGGCGGTAGCCCAGTACTTC
V gene: TRBV7-2; J gene: TRBJ2-4; D gene: -; clone size: -; CDR3 protein: CASSFLPGNLAKNIQYF; CDR3 DNA: TGTGCCAGCAGCTTCCTACCAGGGAACCTAGCCAAAAACATTCAGTACTTC
V gene: TRBV5-1; J gene: TRBJ2-3; D gene: -; clone size: -; CDR3 protein: CASSPSEGSSTDTQYF; CDR3 DNA: TGCGCCAGCAGCCCCTCAGAGGGCTCTAGCACAGATACGCAGTATTTT
V gene: TRBV6-2/TRBV6-3; J gene: TRBJ2-2; D gene: TRBD1; clone size: -; CDR3 protein: CASPDRENTGELFF; CDR3 DNA: TGTGCCAGCCCAGACAGGGAAAACACCGGGGAGCTGTTTTTT
V gene: TRBV4-1; J gene: TRBJ2-7; D gene: -; clone size: -; CDR3 protein: CASSQVTTGLYEQYF; CDR3 DNA: TGCGCCAGCAGCCAAGTAACGACAGGCCTCTACGAGCAGTACTTC
V gene: TRBV4-2; J gene: TRBJ1-1; D gene: -; clone size: few; CDR3 protein: CASSRGPEGGEAFF; CDR3 DNA: TGTGCCAGCAGCCGAGGGCCCGAGGGGGGTGAAGCTTTCTTT
V gene: TRBV12-3/TRBV12-4; J gene: TRBJ2-7; D gene: TRBD2; clone size: few; CDR3 protein: CASSPRLAGGPGEQYF; CDR3 DNA: TGTGCCAGCAGTCCCCGACTAGCGGGGGGGCCGGGAGAGCAGTACTTC
V gene: TRBV3-1; J gene: TRBJ2-5; D gene: TRBD2; clone size: few; CDR3 protein: CASRSGLAEFQETQYF; CDR3 DNA: TGTGCCAGCAGGTCGGGACTAGCGGAGTTCCAAGAGACCCAGTACTTC
V gene: TRBV6-5; J gene: TRBJ2-3; D gene: -; clone size: few; CDR3 protein: CASSVNMGDITDTQYF; CDR3 DNA: TGTGCCAGCAGTGTTAACATGGGCGACATAACAGATACGCAGTATTTT
V gene: TRBV28; J gene: TRBJ2-3; D gene: -; clone size: -; CDR3 protein: CASRLGSDTQYF; CDR3 DNA: TGTGCCAGCAGATTGGGGTCAGATACGCAGTATTTT
V gene: TRBV29-1; J gene: TRBJ2-1; D gene: -; clone size: -; CDR3 protein: CSVEPYWAAEQFF; CDR3 DNA: TGCAGCGTTGAACCTTACTGGGCTGCCGAGCAGTTCTTC
V gene: TRBV12-3/TRBV12-4; J gene: TRBJ2-3; D gene: -; clone size: few; CDR3 protein: CASSLTGYTDTQYF; CDR3 DNA: TGTGCCAGCAGTTTAACCGGATACACAGATACGCAGTATTTT
V gene: TRBV4-1; J gene: TRBJ2-3; D gene: -; clone size: -; CDR3 protein: CASSQEPTGAVLTDTQYF; CDR3 DNA: TGCGCCAGCAGCCAAGAACCGACGGGGGCCGTTCTCACAGATACGCAGTATTTT
V gene: TRBV4-1; J gene: TRBJ2-1; D gene: -; clone size: -; CDR3 protein: CASSANQGNYNEQFF; CDR3 DNA: TGCGCCAGCAGCGCTAACCAGGGGAACTACAATGAGCAGTTCTTC
V gene: TRBV24-1; J gene: TRBJ2-1; D gene: -; clone size: many; CDR3 protein: CATRLAGSTHEQFF; CDR3 DNA: TGTGCCACAAGATTGGCGGGCAGCACTCATGAGCAGTTCTTC
V gene: TRBV27; J gene: TRBJ2-7; D gene: TRBD2; clone size: few; CDR3 protein: CASSYGLAGSYEQYF; CDR3 DNA: TGTGCCAGCAGTTACGGACTAGCGGGCTCCTACGAGCAGTACTTC
V gene: TRBV4-1; J gene: TRBJ1-1; D gene: -; clone size: few; CDR3 protein: CASSQEDRMNTEAFF; CDR3 DNA: TGCGCCAGCAGCCAAGAGGACAGAATGAACACTGAAGCTTTCTTT
V gene: TRBV20-1; J gene: TRBJ1-6; D gene: -; clone size: few; CDR3 protein: CSARDQVRPTTVYNSPLHF; CDR3 DNA: TGCAGTGCTAGAGATCAGGTTCGCCCGACGACAGTCTATAATTCACCCCTCCACTTT
V gene: TRBV6-5; J gene: TRBJ1-5; D gene: -; clone size: many; CDR3 protein: CASSSPGGLTQHF; CDR3 DNA: TGTGCCAGCAGTTCGCCCGGGGGCTTGACCCAGCATTTT
V gene: TRBV2; J gene: TRBJ2-2; D gene: -; clone size: -; CDR3 protein: CASSPFYTGELFF; CDR3 DNA: TGTGCCAGCAGCCCCTTTTACACCGGGGAGCTGTTTTTT
V gene: TRBV7-6; J gene: TRBJ2-5; D gene: -; clone size: few; CDR3 protein: CASSLARTWKETQYF; CDR3 DNA: TGTGCCAGCAGCTTAGCGCGGACATGGAAAGAGACCCAGTACTTC
V gene: TRBV5-1; J gene: TRBJ2-1; D gene: -; clone size: -; CDR3 protein: CASSLSRGAYNEQFF; CDR3 DNA: TGCGCCAGCAGCTTGAGCAGGGGTGCCTACAATGAGCAGTTCTTC
V gene: TRBV18; J gene: TRBJ2-1; D gene: -; clone size: few; CDR3 protein: CASSPPPTGNNEQFF; CDR3 DNA: TGTGCCAGCTCACCACCGCCGACAGGTAACAATGAGCAGTTCTTC
V gene: TRBV7-2; J gene: TRBJ2-3; D gene: TRBD2; clone size: few; CDR3 protein: CASSLVWRGATDTQYF; CDR3 DNA: TGTGCCAGCAGCTTAGTTTGGCGGGGGGCCACAGATACGCAGTATTTT
V gene: TRBV20-1; J gene: TRBJ2-1; D gene: -; clone size: few; CDR3 protein: CSARVLENNEQFF; CDR3 DNA: TGCAGTGCTAGAGTTTTAGAAAACAATGAGCAGTTCTTC